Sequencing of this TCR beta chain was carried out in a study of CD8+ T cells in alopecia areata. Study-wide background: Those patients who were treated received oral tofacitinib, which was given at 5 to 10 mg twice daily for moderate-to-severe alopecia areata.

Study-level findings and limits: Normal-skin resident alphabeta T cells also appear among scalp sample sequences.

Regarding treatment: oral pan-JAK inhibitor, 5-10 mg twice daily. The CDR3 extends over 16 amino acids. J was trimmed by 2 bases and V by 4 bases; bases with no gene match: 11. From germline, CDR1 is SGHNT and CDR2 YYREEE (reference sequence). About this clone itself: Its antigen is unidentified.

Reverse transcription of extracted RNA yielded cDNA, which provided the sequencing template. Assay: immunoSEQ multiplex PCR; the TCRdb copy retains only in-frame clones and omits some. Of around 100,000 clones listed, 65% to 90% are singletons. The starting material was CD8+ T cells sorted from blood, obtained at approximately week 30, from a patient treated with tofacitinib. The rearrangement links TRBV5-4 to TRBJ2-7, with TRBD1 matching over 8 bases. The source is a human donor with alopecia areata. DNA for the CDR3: TGTGCCAGCAGCACCTACACAGGGGGTTCCCCCTACGAGCAGTACTTC. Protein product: CASSTYTGGSPYEQYF.